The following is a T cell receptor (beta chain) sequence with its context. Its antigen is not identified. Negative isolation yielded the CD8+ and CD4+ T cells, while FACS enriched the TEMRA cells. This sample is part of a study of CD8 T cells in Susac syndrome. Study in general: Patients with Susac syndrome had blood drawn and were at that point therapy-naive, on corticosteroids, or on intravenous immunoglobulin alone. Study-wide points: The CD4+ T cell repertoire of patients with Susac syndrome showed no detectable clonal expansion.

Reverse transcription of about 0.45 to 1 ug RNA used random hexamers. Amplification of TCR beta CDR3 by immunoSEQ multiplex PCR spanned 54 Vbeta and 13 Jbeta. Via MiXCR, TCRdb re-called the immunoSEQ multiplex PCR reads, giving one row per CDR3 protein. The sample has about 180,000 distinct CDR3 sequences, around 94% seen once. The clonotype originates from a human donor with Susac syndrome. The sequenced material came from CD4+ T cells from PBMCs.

The CDR3 DNA reads as TGCGCCAGGACCATGGACAGGGTCATCGACGAGCAGTACTTC. Its protein product is CARTMDRVIDEQYF. This chain joins TRBV5-1 and TRBJ2-7; 8 bases fit TRBD1. This CDR3 is built from 14 residues. J gave up 5 bases and V 8 bases, and 12 bases lay outside the gene matches. The germline CDR1 and CDR2 sequences are SGHRS and YFSETQ.